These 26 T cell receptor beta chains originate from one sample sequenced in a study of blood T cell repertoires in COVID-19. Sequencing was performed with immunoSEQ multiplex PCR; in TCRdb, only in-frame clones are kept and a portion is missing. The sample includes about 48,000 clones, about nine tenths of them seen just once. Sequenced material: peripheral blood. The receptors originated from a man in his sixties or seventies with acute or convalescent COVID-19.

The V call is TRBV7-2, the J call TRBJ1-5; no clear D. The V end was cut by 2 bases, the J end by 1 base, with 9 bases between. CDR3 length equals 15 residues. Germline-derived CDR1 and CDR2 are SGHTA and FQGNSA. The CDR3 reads CASSLSHKSNQPQHF. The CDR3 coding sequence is TGTGCCAGCAGCTTAAGTCACAAGAGCAATCAGCCCCAGCATTTT.

The CDR3 DNA reads TGTGCCACCAGTGACAGGGGCGCCTACGAGCAGTACTTC. It codes for CATSDRGAYEQYF. The chain has TRBV24-1 and TRBJ2-7, with D tentatively TRBD1 (6 bases). The germline V and J ends were trimmed by 4 bases and 2 bases, with 8 bases remaining between them. This CDR3 is built from 13 residues. CDR1 is KGHDR and CDR2 is SFDVKD in the germline V gene.

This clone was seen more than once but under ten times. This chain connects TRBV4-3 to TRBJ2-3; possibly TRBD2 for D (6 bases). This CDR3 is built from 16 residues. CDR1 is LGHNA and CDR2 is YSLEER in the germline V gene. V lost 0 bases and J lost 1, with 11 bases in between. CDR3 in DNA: TGCGCCAGCAGCCAAGATCGCTCGGGGGGCACAGATACGCAGTATTTT. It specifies CASSQDRSGGTDTQYF.

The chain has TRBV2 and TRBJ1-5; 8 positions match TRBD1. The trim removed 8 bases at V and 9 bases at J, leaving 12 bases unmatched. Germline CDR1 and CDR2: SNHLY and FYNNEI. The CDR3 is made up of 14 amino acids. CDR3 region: CASGGQGRTVPQHF. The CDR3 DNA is TGTGCCAGCGGAGGACAGGGCCGTACTGTGCCCCAGCATTTT.

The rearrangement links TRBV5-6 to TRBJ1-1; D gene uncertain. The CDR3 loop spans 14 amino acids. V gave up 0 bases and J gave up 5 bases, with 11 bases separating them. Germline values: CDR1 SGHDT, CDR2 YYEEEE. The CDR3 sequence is CASSLAGGETEAFF. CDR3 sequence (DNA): TGTGCCAGCAGCTTGGCCGGTGGGGAGACTGAAGCTTTCTTT.

In nucleotides, the CDR3 is TGTGCCAGTAGTATCTTCGGCGGAACCTACGAGCAGTACTTC. Amino acid sequence: CASSIFGGTYEQYF. The chain combines TRBV19 with TRBJ2-7, with D hard to call. The CDR3 totals 14 residues. V was trimmed by 3 bases and J by 2 bases, leaving 11 bases between them. The germline gives CDR1 LNHDA, CDR2 SQIVND (reference sequence).

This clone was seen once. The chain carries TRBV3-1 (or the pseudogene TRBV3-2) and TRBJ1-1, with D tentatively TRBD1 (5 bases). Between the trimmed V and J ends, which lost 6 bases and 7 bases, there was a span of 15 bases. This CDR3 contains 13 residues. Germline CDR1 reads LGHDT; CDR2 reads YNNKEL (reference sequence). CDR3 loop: CASRPRGTHEAFF. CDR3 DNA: TGTGCCAGCAGACCTCGGGGGACCCATGAAGCTTTCTTT.

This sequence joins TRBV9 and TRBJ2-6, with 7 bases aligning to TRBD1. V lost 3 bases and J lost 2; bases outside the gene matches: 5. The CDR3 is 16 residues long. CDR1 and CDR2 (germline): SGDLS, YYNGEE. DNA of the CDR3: TGTGCCAGCAGCGGGACAGGCCACCCTGGGGCCAACGTCCTGACTTTC. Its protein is CASSGTGHPGANVLTF. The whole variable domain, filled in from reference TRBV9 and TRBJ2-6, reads DSGVTQTPKHLITATGQRVTLRCSPRSGDLSVYWYQQSLDQGLQFLIQYYNGEERAKGNILERFSAQQFPDLHSELNLSSLELGDSALYFCASSGTGHPGANVLTFGAGSRLTVL.

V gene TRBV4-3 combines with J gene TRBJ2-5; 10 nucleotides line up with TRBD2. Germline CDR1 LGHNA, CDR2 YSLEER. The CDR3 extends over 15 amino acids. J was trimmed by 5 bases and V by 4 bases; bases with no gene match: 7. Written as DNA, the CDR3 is TGCGCCAGCAGCCGAACTAGCGGGGATGGGGAGACCCAGTACTTC. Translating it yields CASSRTSGDGETQYF.

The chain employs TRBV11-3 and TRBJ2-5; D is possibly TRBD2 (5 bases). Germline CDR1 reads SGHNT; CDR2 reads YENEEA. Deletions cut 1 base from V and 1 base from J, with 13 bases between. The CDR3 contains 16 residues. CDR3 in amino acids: CASSLGGRTSQETQYF. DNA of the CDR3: TGTGCCAGCAGCTTAGGCGGGCGAACTAGCCAAGAGACCCAGTACTTC.

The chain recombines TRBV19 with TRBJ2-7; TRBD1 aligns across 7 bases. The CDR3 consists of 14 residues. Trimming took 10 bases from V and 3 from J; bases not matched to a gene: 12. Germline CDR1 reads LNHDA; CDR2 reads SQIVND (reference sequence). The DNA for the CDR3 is TGTGCCACCCGGATGTGGCAGGGGGACTACGAGCAGTACTTC. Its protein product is CATRMWQGDYEQYF.

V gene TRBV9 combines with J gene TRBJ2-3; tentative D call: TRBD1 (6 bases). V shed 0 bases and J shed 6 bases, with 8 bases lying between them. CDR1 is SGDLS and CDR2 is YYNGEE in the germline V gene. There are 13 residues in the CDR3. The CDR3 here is CASSVAQGDTQYF. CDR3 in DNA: TGTGCCAGCAGCGTAGCTCAGGGGGATACGCAGTATTTT.

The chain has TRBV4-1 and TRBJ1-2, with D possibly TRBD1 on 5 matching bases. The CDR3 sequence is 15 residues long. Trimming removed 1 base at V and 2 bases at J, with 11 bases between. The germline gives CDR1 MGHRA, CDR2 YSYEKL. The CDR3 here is CASSQGRAQNYGYTF. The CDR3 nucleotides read TGCGCCAGCAGCCAAGGCAGGGCGCAGAACTATGGCTACACCTTC.

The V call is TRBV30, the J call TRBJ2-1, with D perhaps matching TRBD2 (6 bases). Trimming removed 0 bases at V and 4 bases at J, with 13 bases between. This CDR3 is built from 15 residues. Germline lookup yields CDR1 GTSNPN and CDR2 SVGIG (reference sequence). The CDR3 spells CAWSVLGGGYNEQFF. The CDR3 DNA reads TGTGCCTGGAGTGTACTTGGGGGAGGATACAATGAGCAGTTCTTC.

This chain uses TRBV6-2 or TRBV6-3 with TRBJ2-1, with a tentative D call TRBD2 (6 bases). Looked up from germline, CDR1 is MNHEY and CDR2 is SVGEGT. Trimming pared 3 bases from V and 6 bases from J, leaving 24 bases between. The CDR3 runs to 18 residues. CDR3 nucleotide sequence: TGTGCCAGCAGTTATGGGTTTCGGGTTCGACGGGACTTCAATGAGCAGTTCTTC. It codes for CASSYGFRVRRDFNEQFF.

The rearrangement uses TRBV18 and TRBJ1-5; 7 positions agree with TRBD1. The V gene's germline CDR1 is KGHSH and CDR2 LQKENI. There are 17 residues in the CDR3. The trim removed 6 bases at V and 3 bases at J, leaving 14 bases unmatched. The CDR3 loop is CASSLKYLQGNNQPQHF. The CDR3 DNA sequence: TGTGCCAGCTCTCTCAAGTACCTACAGGGGAACAATCAGCCCCAGCATTTT.

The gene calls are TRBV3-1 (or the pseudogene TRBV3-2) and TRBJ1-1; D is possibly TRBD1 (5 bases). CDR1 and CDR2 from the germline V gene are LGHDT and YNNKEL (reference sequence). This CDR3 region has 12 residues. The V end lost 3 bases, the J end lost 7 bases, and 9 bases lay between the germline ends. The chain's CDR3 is CASSQGGGEAFF. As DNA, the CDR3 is TGTGCCAGCAGCCAGGGGGGTGGTGAAGCTTTCTTT.

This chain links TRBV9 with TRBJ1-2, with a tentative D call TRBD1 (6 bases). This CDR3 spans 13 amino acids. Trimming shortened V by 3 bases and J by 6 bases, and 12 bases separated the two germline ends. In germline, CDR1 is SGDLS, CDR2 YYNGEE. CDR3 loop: CASSDREGDGYTF. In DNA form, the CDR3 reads TGTGCCAGCAGCGACAGGGAGGGCGATGGCTACACCTTC. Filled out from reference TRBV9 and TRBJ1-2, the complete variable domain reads DSGVTQTPKHLITATGQRVTLRCSPRSGDLSVYWYQQSLDQGLQFLIQYYNGEERAKGNILERFSAQQFPDLHSELNLSSLELGDSALYFCASSDREGDGYTFGSGTRLTVV.

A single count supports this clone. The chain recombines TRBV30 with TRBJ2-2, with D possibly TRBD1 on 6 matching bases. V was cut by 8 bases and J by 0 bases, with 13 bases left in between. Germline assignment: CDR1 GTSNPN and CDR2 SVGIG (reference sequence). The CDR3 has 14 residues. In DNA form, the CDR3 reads TGTGCCGGCCCTGACAGGACGAACACCGGGGAGCTGTTTTTT. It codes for CAGPDRTNTGELFF.

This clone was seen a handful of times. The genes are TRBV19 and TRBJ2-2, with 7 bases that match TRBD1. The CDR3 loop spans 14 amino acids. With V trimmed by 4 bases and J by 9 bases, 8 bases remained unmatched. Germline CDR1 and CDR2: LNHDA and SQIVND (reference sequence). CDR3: CASSTRTGGRELFF. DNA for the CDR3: TGTGCCAGTAGTACCAGGACAGGCGGACGGGAGCTGTTTTTT.

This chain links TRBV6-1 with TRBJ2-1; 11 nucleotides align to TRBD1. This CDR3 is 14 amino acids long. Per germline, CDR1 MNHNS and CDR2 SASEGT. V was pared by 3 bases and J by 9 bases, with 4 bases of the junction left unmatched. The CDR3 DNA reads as TGTGCCAGCAGTGACCGGACAGGGGGCGGTGAGCAGTTCTTC. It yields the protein CASSDRTGGGEQFF.

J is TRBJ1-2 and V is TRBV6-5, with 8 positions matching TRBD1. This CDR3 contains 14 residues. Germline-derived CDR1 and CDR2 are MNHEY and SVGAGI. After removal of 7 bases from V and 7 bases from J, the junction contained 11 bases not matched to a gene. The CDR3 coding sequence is TGTGCCAGCAAAAGCTCAGGGGGCGCGTTTGGCTACACCTTC. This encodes CASKSSGGAFGYTF.

DNA for the CDR3: TGCAGCGTTGAGGGAGAAGGGGGCGGCTACACCTTC. Its protein is CSVEGEGGGYTF. The V and J genes are TRBV29-1 and TRBJ1-2; 7 positions match TRBD1. The CDR3 contains 12 residues. Per germline, CDR1 SQVTM and CDR2 ANQGSEA. After removal of 3 bases from V and 8 bases from J, the junction contained 6 bases not matched to a gene.

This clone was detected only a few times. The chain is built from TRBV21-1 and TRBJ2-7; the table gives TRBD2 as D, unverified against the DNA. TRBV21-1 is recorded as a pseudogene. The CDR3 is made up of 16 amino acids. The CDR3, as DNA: TGTGCCAGCAGCAAAGGGTGCGTAAGGAGCTCCTACGAGCAGTACTTC. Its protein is CASSKGCVRSSYEQYF.

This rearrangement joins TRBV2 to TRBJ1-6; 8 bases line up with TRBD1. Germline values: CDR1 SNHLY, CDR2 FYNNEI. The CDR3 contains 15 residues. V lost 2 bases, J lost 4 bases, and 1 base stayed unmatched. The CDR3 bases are TGTGCCAGCAGTGAATGGACAGGGTATAATTCACCCCTCCACTTT. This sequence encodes CASSEWTGYNSPLHF.

CDR3 bases: TGTGCCAGCAGCCCCGGACCGGAGGAGGATGAAAAACTGTTTTTT. Translating gives CASSPGPEEDEKLFF. This chain joins TRBV7-8 and TRBJ1-4, with D uncertain. The germline gives CDR1 SGHVS, CDR2 FQNEAQ. The CDR3 is made up of 15 amino acids. V was shortened by 5 bases and J by 6 bases, with 16 bases between the two germline ends.